Included here is one T cell receptor (beta chain) sequence, with context. Germline values: CDR1 GTSNPN, CDR2 SVGIG (reference sequence). After removal of 0 bases from V and 0 bases from J, the junction contained 7 bases not matched to a gene. This CDR3 contains 18 residues. Original processing methods: Reference gene primer amplification yielded estimated nucleated cell counts. Sequenced by immunoSEQ multiplex PCR; TCRdb stores in-frame clones only, minus some. D and trimming come from the DNA, and the V and J calls and clone size come from that table. Among some 230,000 clones listed, roughly 80% were seen once. These data are taken from a study of blood T cell repertoires in COVID-19.

The gene calls are TRBV30 and TRBJ2-6; 8 bases match TRBD1. The receptor was isolated from a woman aged 25 to 39 who had recovered from COVID-19. Sequencing used peripheral blood. For the CDR3, the DNA is TGTGCCTGGAGTGTCCGACAGGGGCCCCTCTCTGGGGCCAACGTCCTGACTTTC. Protein product: CAWSVRQGPLSGANVLTF. The full variable domain, its missing parts supplied by reference TRBV30 and TRBJ2-6, is SQTIHQWPATLVQPVGSPLSLECTVEGTSNPNLYWYRQAAGRGLQLLFYSVGIGQISSEVPQNLSASRPQDRQFILSSKKLLLSDSGFYLCAWSVRQGPLSGANVLTFGAGSRLTVL.